One and the same sample provided the 2 T cell receptor beta chains below, sequenced in a study of CD4 and CD8 cells across lung adenocarcinoma regions. TCRdb fed the PCR reads into MiXCR, producing one record per CDR3 protein. The data hold tens of thousands of distinct CDR3 sequences, with approximately 50% observed a single time. Input material: CD8+ T cells from the center of a lung tumor. The receptors come from a female donor with lung adenocarcinoma. The CD4 and CD8 labels of this study may be unreliable.

A note on this clonotype: The junction does not match germline at one end; this may be a read error. CDR3: CAMGLGPTCYNEQFF. The CDR3 coding sequence is TGTGCCATGGGCTTAGGGCCGACCTGCTACAATGAGCAGTTCTTT. This rearrangement joins TRBV5-4 to TRBJ2-1; D uncertain. The CDR3 consists of 15 residues. The germline V gene encodes CDR1 SGHNT and CDR2 YYREEE (reference sequence).

The chain combines TRBV5-1 with TRBJ2-2; D is uncertain. The CDR3 loop spans 15 amino acids. The V end was cut by 1 base, the J end by 0 bases, with 7 bases between. The germline gives CDR1 SGHRS, CDR2 YFSETQ. CDR3 coding DNA: TGCGCCAGCAGCTTGCCAGCCGCGAACACCGGGGAGCTGTTTTTT. It codes for CASSLPAANTGELFF.